This T cell receptor beta chain was recorded in a study of T cell responses to AZD1222 COVID-19 vaccine (dated by TCRdb to 2020 to 2022). Concerning the study at large: Because spike-specific TCR depth and breadth did not differ between the two schedules, AZD1222 recipients who got a second dose at roughly 4 weeks were pooled with those who got a second dose at roughly 12 weeks. A total of 230 to 250 trial participants underwent TCR sequencing, of whom around 200 received two doses of AZD1222 and some 25 received two doses of the MenACWY control vaccine. Enrollment into the trials was organized by age into subgroups of 18-55, 56-69 and 70-plus years, and those subgroups contained about 150, 27 and 61 TCR-sequenced participants, respectively.

CDR1 and CDR2 are drawn from the germline V gene (reference sequence): LNHNV, YYDKDF. The CDR3 numbers 15 residues from cysteine through phenylalanine. The read is trimmed to its CDR3 DNA, 45 bases read in frame from base 1. V and J lose 0 bases and 2 bases, and a span of 11 bases separates them. What the research found in general, with its limitations: Because no samples from the day 14 peak response were available, repertoires could be characterized only after the peak T cell response. Reportedly, almost half of the unique spike-specific TCRs recognized epitopes lying outside the regions that are mutated in the B.1.351 and B.1.1.7 variants. The whole spike protein was spanned by vaccine-associated CD4 TCRs, and dominant responses were seen in regions 160-218 and 743-854. After two AZD1222 doses, both the breadth and the depth of spike-specific TCRs were significantly higher than at day 0 and than in MenACWY recipients. Participants were mostly white British, with more females than males. The authors suggested clonal diversity may have been underestimated. Only a handful of AZD1222 recipients were SARS-CoV-2 seropositive at baseline, limiting conclusions about previously exposed vaccinees. The 56-69-year group was small, and its depth increase did not reach significance, likely because of low power.

This specimen's time point label, interpreted: baseline before first vaccination. Vaccinee samples came from UK trials COV001 and COV002, including a single-blind randomized controlled phase 2/3 trial of AZD1222 (ChAdOx1 nCoV-19) in healthy adults. For TCRbeta chain sequencing, PBMC samples from trial participants were taken at day 0 and at day 28 after the second dose. The CDR3 regions of human TCRbeta chains were analyzed by immunosequencing. Per the authors' processing: TCRs in the repertoires were matched against a reference library of SARS-CoV-2-specific TCRs that had been generated with the MIRA antigen-specificity platform. Breadth was defined as the fraction of unique TCRs that were SARS-CoV-2-associated, and depth was defined as the fraction of total T cells that were SARS-CoV-2-associated. Using the MIRA data, every spike-specific TCR was mapped to the spike region that the TCR reacted to and assigned to either a CD4 or a CD8 class. Log10-transformed breadth and depth values were compared by one-way ANOVA with Sidak's multiple comparisons tests. What TCRdb holds here is the immuneACCESS table cut down to in-frame rearrangements. Part of the clones is not present; checked against another copy, under half of the missing clones reflect an unresolved V gene, and the others are unexplained. Clonal size and the V and J genes are those of that table, whereas D and trimming came from the DNA. Within this sample are 130,000 or so clones, with 80% to 90% of them counted one time only. The leading ten clones occupy more than 2.5% of the sample.

As regards this clone: Its antigen has not been determined. No quality values exist for individual bases; no much larger clone is one base distant.

Sequences were derived from peripheral blood, sampled on day 0 of AZD1222 vaccination. The rearranged segments are TRBV15 and TRBJ2-7, and possibly TRBD2, on 5 matching bases. The TCR was taken from an adult in good health. Here is the DNA: TGTGCCACCAGCAGAGATCTCGGGAAAACCTACGAGCAGTACTTC. It is translated as CATSRDLGKTYEQYF.